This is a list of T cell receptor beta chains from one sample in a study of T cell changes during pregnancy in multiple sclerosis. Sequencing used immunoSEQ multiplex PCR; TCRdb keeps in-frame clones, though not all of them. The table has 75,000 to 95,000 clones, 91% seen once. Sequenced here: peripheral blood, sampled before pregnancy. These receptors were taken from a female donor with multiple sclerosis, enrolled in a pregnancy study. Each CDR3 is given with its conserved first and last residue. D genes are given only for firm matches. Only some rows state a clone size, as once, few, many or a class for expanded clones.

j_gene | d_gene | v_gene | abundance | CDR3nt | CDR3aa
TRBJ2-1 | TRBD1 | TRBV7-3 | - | TGTGCCAGCAGCCAGGGACAGGGGGCCCTCGATGAGCAGTTCTTC | CASSQGQGALDEQFF
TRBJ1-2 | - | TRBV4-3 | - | TGCGCCAGCAGCCAAGATTGGATTCAGGGGCATGGCTACACCTTC | CASSQDWIQGHGYTF
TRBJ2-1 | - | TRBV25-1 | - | TGTGCCAGCAGTTCCAGGGTCGATGAGCAGTTCTTC | CASSSRVDEQFF
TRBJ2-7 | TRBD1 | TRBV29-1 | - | TGCAGCGTTACCGGGACAGGGGGCTACGAGCAGTACTTC | CSVTGTGGYEQYF
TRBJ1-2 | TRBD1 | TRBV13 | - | TGTGCCAGCAGCCTGAGACAGGGGGATGGCTACACCTTC | CASSLRQGDGYTF
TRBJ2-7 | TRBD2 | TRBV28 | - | TGTGCCAGCAGGGGGACTAGTCGAACCTACGAGCAGTACTTC | CASRGTSRTYEQYF
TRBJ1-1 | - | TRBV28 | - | TGTGCCAGCAGTTTCTCTGGGGGGAAATTCACTGAAGCTTTCTTT | CASSFSGGKFTEAFF
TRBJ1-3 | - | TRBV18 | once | TGTGCCAGCTCAATAGACAGCGCATCTGGAAACACCATATATTTT | CASSIDSASGNTIYF
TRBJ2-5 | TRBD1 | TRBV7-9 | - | TGTGCCAGCAGCGCCGAAGGGACAGGGGGAGAGACCCAGTACTTC | CASSAEGTGGETQYF
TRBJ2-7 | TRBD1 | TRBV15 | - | TGTGCCACCAGCAGAGCCGACAGGGGGTACGAGCAGTACTTC | CATSRADRGYEQYF
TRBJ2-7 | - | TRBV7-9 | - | TGTGCCAGCAGCCCAGACCCTTTTTTCGGGGGTAGGTACGAGCAGTACTTC | CASSPDPFFGGRYEQYF
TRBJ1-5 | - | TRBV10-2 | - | TGCGCCAGCCGGCGGGTTGAGAGCAATCAGCCCCAGCATTTT | CASRRVESNQPQHF
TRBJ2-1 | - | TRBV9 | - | TGTGCCAGCAGCGGAGGAGGACAGAGCTCCTACAATGAGCAGTTCTTC | CASSGGGQSSYNEQFF
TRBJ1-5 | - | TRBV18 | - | TGTGCCAGCTCCCCCTTGAGCAATCAGCCCCAGCATTTT | CASSPLSNQPQHF
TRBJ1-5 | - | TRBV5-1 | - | TGCGCCAGCAGCTCTGAGGGCATTCATAGCAATCAGCCCCAGCATTTT | CASSSEGIHSNQPQHF
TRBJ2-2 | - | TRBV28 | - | TGTGCCAGCAGTTCGGTAGCCGGGGAGCTGTTTTTT | CASSSVAGELFF
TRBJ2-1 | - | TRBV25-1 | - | TGTGCCAGCCAACCCCTAGGGGCAGAGAGCTCCTACAATGAGCAGTTCTTC | CASQPLGAESSYNEQFF
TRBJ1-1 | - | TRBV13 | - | TGTGCCAGCAGCCCAAGCGCGGCGGAGCCCAACACTGAAGCTTTCTTT | CASSPSAAEPNTEAFF
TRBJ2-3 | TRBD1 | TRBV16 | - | TGTGCCAGCAGCCAGGGACAGGCAGATACGCAGTATTTT | CASSQGQADTQYF
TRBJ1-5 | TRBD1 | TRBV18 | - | TGTGCCAGCTCACCGGACAGGGAGGAGGGCAATCAGCCCCAGCATTTT | CASSPDREEGNQPQHF
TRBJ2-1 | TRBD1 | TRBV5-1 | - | TGCGCCAGCAGCTTACGAATAGGGGGCGCGCACAATGAGCAGTTCTTC | CASSLRIGGAHNEQFF
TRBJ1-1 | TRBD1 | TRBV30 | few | TGTGCCTGGAGTCAGGGGGGAATGAACACTGAAGCTTTCTTT | CAWSQGGMNTEAFF
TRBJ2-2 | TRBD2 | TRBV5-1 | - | TGCGCCAGCAGCTTAAGACCGGGACTAGCGGGGACCGGGGAGCTGTTTTTT | CASSLRPGLAGTGELFF
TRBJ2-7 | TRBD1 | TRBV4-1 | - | TGCGCCAGCAGCCAAGAGGGACAGGGGGCCTACGAGCAGTACTTC | CASSQEGQGAYEQYF
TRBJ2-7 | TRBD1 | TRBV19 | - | TGTGCCAGTAGTCCCCGACAGGGCCTAATCTACGAGCAGTACTTC | CASSPRQGLIYEQYF
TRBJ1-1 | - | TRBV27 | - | TGTGCCAGCAGTCCCGGGGACATACGGAACACTGAAGCTTTCTTT | CASSPGDIRNTEAFF
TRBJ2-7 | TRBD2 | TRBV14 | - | TGTGCCAGCAGCCATACTAGCGGGCGCTTCTCCTACGAGCAGTACTTC | CASSHTSGRFSYEQYF
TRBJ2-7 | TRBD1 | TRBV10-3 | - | TGTGCCATCACCGGGACAGGGGGACTAGGTGGCGAGCAGTACTTC | CAITGTGGLGGEQYF
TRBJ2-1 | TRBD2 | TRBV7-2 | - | TGTGCCAGCAGCTTACTTGGGACTAGGAAGCAGTTCTTC | CASSLLGTRKQFF
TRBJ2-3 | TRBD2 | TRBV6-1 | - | TGTGCCAGCAGTGTTGGGACTAGCGGGACACCCTACACAGATACGCAGTATTTT | CASSVGTSGTPYTDTQYF